These 31 T cell receptor beta chains were sequenced from one sample in a study of response to subunit inactivated influenza vaccine. MiXCR, run by TCRdb on the RT-PCR reads, gives a single entry per CDR3 protein. The sample shows hundreds of thousands of distinct CDR3 sequences, around 16% of them seen only once. The specimen was PBMCs from blood, collected roughly 13 days after vaccination. These receptors were taken from a man in his fifties or sixties who received an inactivated influenza vaccine.

The sample holds many counts of this clonotype. The genes are TRBV20-1 and TRBJ1-4, with D unclear. Per germline, CDR1 DFQATT and CDR2 SNEGSKA (reference sequence). The ends were cut back, 3 bases at V and 4 bases at J, with 12 bases in the middle. CDR3 length: 14 amino acids. DNA of the CDR3: TGCAGTGCTAGTACCCCTCCGATTAATGAAAAACTGTTTTTT. Residues: CSASTPPINEKLFF.

A few counts support this clonotype. The CDR3 region is CATRGAGELFF. The CDR3 DNA reads TGTGCCACAAGGGGGGCCGGGGAGCTGTTTTTT. The V gene is TRBV6-6, the J gene TRBJ2-2; D is possibly TRBD1 or TRBD2 (6 bases each). This CDR3 is built from 11 residues. The germline gives CDR1 MNHNY, CDR2 SVGAGI (reference sequence). V was pared by 10 bases and J by 6 bases, with 9 bases between.

The V gene is TRBV20-1, the J gene TRBJ2-5, with D tentatively TRBD1 (7 bases). Trimming cost V 2 bases and J 4 bases, with 17 bases left between them. The CDR3 is made up of 15 amino acids. Per the germline V gene, CDR1 is DFQATT and CDR2 is SNEGSKA (reference sequence). CDR3 nucleotides: TGCAGTGCTAGAACCACCCAGGGGGGCCCAGAGACCCAGTACTTC. Its protein product is CSARTTQGGPETQYF.

The table lists this clonotype with many counts. This chain links TRBV7-9 with TRBJ2-1; the match to TRBD2 covers 9 bases. Germline V gives CDR1 SEHNR, CDR2 FQNEAQ (reference sequence). CDR3 size: 16 residues. Trimming removed 6 bases from V and 5 bases from J; junction bases left unmatched: 11. The CDR3 coding sequence is TGTGCCAGCAGGGGTTCCGGGACTAGCTTCCACAATGAGCAGTTCTTC. Amino acid sequence: CASRGSGTSFHNEQFF. Filled out from reference TRBV7-9 and TRBJ2-1, the complete variable domain reads DTGVSQNPRHKITKRGQNVTFRCDPISEHNRLYWYRQTLGQGPEFLTYFQNEAQLEKSRLLSDRFSAERPKGSFSTLEIQRTEQGDSAMYLCASRGSGTSFHNEQFFGPGTRLTVL.

This clonotype was seen more than once but under ten times. The chain couples TRBV12-3 or TRBV12-4 to TRBJ2-5; D may be TRBD2 (5 bases). The CDR3 is made up of 14 amino acids. Trimming stripped 7 bases from V and 4 bases from J, with 16 bases between. Written as DNA, the CDR3 is TGTGCCAGCATACCTGGGAGAACGGGAGAGACCCAGTACTTC. Amino acids: CASIPGRTGETQYF.

This clonotype was counted only a few times. The chain is built from TRBV29-1 and TRBJ2-1, with D possibly being TRBD2 (6 bases). Trimming took off 0 bases at V and 0 bases at J, with 9 bases between the two ends. The CDR3 has 15 amino acids. CDR1 and CDR2 from the germline V gene are SQVTM and ANQGSEA. CDR3 residues: CSVEDREPSYNEQFF. The CDR3 nucleotides are TGCAGCGTTGAAGATCGGGAGCCCTCCTACAATGAGCAGTTCTTC.

This clonotype showed up many times. The chain has TRBV19 and TRBJ1-5, with 10 nucleotides matching TRBD1. The CDR3 loop spans 15 amino acids. Germline assignment: CDR1 LNHDA and CDR2 SQIVND (reference sequence). Germline trimming cut 4 bases from V and 2 bases from J; bases unmatched to any gene: 2. The CDR3 DNA reads TGTGCCAGTAGTACGACAGGGGGCGGCAATCAGCCCCAGCATTTT. Encoded protein: CASSTTGGGNQPQHF.

In DNA form, the CDR3 reads TGTGCCAGCCGGATTAGCGGGACTAGCACAGATACGCAGTATTTT. Its translation: CASRISGTSTDTQYF. The chain couples TRBV2 to TRBJ2-3, with 8 bases lining up with TRBD2. CDR3 size: 15 residues. V lost 8 bases to trimming and J lost 0 bases; unmatched junction nucleotides: 7. The germline V gene encodes CDR1 SNHLY and CDR2 FYNNEI.

This clonotype was counted a few times. The rearrangement uses TRBV9 and TRBJ2-3, with no clear D. CDR1 is SGDLS, CDR2 YYNGEE, per germline. There are 13 residues in the CDR3. V was pared by 0 bases and J by 8 bases, with 10 bases between. The CDR3 here is CASSVGGGGTQYF. CDR3 bases: TGTGCCAGCAGCGTAGGGGGTGGCGGTACGCAGTATTTT.

This clonotype was observed a few times. The chain has TRBV7-6 and TRBJ2-1; TRBD2 agrees at 8 bases. Germline CDR1 reads SGHVS; CDR2 reads FNYEAQ. The CDR3 covers 16 residues. The J segment lost 9 bases and the V segment lost 4 bases, leaving 14 bases of the junction unmatched. The CDR3 is CASSSTGTGGLGEQFF. The CDR3 nucleotides are TGTGCCAGCAGCTCCACGGGGACGGGGGGGCTTGGTGAGCAGTTCTTC. Together with reference TRBV7-6 and TRBJ2-1, the CDR3 gives the full variable domain: GAGVSQSPRYKVTKRGQDVALRCDPISGHVSLYWYRQALGQGPEFLTYFNYEAQQDKSGLPNDRFSAERPEGSISTLTIQRTEQRDSAMYRCASSSTGTGGLGEQFFGPGTRLTVL.

The CDR3 protein is CASRRQGKDTEAFF. In nucleotides, the CDR3 is TGTGCCAGCAGACGACAGGGGAAGGACACTGAAGCTTTCTTT. The chain recombines TRBV7-9 with TRBJ1-1; 8 bases line up with TRBD1. The V gene end was trimmed by 6 bases and the J gene end by 3 bases; junction bases not matched to a gene: 6. There are 14 residues in the CDR3. CDR1 is SEHNR and CDR2 is FQNEAQ in the germline V gene (reference sequence).

The chain is built from TRBV12-3 or TRBV12-4 and TRBJ1-6; D remains unclear. The CDR3 has 13 residues. With 4 bases removed from V and 7 bases from J, the gap between germline ends came to 8 bases. In DNA, the CDR3 is TGTGCCAGCAGTTCATCAGTGAATTCACCCCTCCACTTT. Its protein product is CASSSSVNSPLHF.

This clonotype has just a few counts. One end of the junction varies from germline; a read error may be responsible. The rearrangement links TRBV6-2 or TRBV6-3 to TRBJ2-5, with D uncertain. CDR1 and CDR2 from the germline V gene are MNHEY and SVGEGT. This CDR3 contains 14 residues. Here the CDR3 DNA reads TGTGCCAGCAGTGACTCCCCCTTACTTATGACCCAGTACTTC. Encoded protein: CASSDSPLLMTQYF.

CDR3 amino acids: CATSRVTGPGETQYF. The DNA of the CDR3 is TGTGCCACCAGCAGGGTGACAGGGCCGGGAGAGACCCAGTACTTC. This rearrangement joins TRBV15 to TRBJ2-5, with TRBD1 identical over 7 bases. The germline CDR1 and CDR2 sequences are LNHNV and YYDKDF (reference sequence). This CDR3 comprises 15 residues. V was pared by 3 bases and J by 4 bases, with 8 bases of the junction left unmatched.

This clonotype showed up just a few times. The chain is built from TRBV24-1 and TRBJ2-5; TRBD1 agrees at 9 bases. Germline V gene sequence: CDR1 KGHDR, CDR2 SFDVKD. The trim removed 3 bases at V and 5 bases at J, leaving 9 bases unmatched. The CDR3 is 16 residues long. The CDR3 DNA follows: TGTGCCACCAGTGATCGGAGGACAGGGGCGAGGGAGACCCAGTACTTC. This sequence encodes CATSDRRTGARETQYF.

In its sample, this clonotype was seen many times. The chain uses TRBV6-2 or TRBV6-3 and TRBJ2-7; 7 nucleotides line up with TRBD1. Germline CDR1 MNHEY, CDR2 SVGEGT. This CDR3 has 14 residues. Germline trimming cut 0 bases from V and 2 bases from J; bases unmatched to any gene: 1. The CDR3 DNA follows: TGTGCCAGCAGTTACTCGGGACAGACCTACGAGCAGTACTTC. Encoded protein: CASSYSGQTYEQYF.

A remark on this clonotype: A much larger clone lies one base from this, so it may be a read error. This chain uses TRBV5-6 with TRBJ2-5; D is perhaps TRBD2 (6 bases). V lost 2 bases and J lost 5, with 19 bases in between. The CDR3 length is 16 residues. Looked up from germline, CDR1 is SGHDT and CDR2 is YYEEEE. CDR3 DNA sequence: TGTGCCAGCAGCTTACGACTAGGAAAGCGGCACGAGACCCAGTACTTC. It yields the protein CASSLRLGKRHETQYF.

J is TRBJ2-5 and V is TRBV28; D may be TRBD1 (6 bases). V was shortened by 4 bases and J by 5 bases, with 17 bases between the two germline ends. This CDR3 has 15 amino acids. Looked up from germline, CDR1 is MDHEN and CDR2 is SYDVKM. The CDR3 nucleotides are TGTGCCAGCAGTTCCTATCGACAGGTAGGGGAGACCCAGTACTTC. The encoded protein is CASSSYRQVGETQYF. The full variable domain, its missing parts supplied by reference TRBV28 and TRBJ2-5, is DVKVTQSSRYLVKRTGEKVFLECVQDMDHENMFWYRQDPGLGLRLIYFSYDVKMKEKGDIPEGYSVSREKKERFSLILESASTNQTSMYLCASSSYRQVGETQYFGPGTRLLVL.

The CDR3 loop reads CSGKGVGTDTQYF. In nucleotides, the CDR3 is TGCAGTGGTAAAGGGGTGGGCACAGATACGCAGTATTTT. The chain combines TRBV20-1 with TRBJ2-3, with D perhaps TRBD1 (5 bases). Germline CDR1 reads DFQATT; CDR2 reads SNEGSKA (reference sequence). V was trimmed by 7 bases and J by 1 base, leaving 12 bases between them. This CDR3 has 13 residues.

This clonotype was picked up many times. The CDR3 DNA is TGTGCCAGCAGTTACTCGGGTCTCAGGGCGTATTCACCCCTCCACTTT. It is translated as CASSYSGLRAYSPLHF. The chain couples TRBV6-5 to TRBJ1-6, with D possibly matching TRBD1 (5 bases). Per the germline V gene, CDR1 is MNHEY and CDR2 is SVGAGI. V lost 0 bases and J 8 bases, leaving 14 bases between the germline ends. The CDR3 runs 16 residues.

This clonotype was found a few times. CDR3 coding DNA: TGTGCCAGCAGCTCCTCAGGGGGCTCTGGAAACACCATATATTTT. Its protein product is CASSSSGGSGNTIYF. V gene TRBV9 combines with J gene TRBJ1-3; TRBD1 matches 7 bases. V dropped 4 bases and J dropped 0; count of bases not matched to a gene: 4. The CDR3 spans 15 residues. Germline V CDR1 and CDR2: SGDLS, YYNGEE.

The chain employs TRBV29-1 and TRBJ2-5, with 7 bases aligning to TRBD2. CDR1 is SQVTM and CDR2 is ANQGSEA in the germline V gene. Trimming cost V 6 bases and J 6 bases; bases outside gene matches: 10. CDR3 length: 13 residues. The CDR3 is CSVRWGGEKTQYF. The CDR3 DNA reads TGCAGCGTCCGTTGGGGAGGGGAAAAGACCCAGTACTTC. Complete variable domain (other parts from reference TRBV29-1 and TRBJ2-5): SAVISQKPSRDICQRGTSLTIQCQVDSQVTMMFWYRQQPGQSLTLIATANQGSEATYESGFVIDKFPISRPNLTFSTLTVSNMSPEDSSIYLCSVRWGGEKTQYFGPGTRLLVL.

This clonotype occurred a few times. V is TRBV27 and J is TRBJ2-7, with 8 bases aligning to TRBD1. This CDR3 comprises 17 residues. The trim removed 3 bases at V and 3 bases at J, leaving 13 bases unmatched. Per germline, CDR1 MNHEY and CDR2 SMNVEV (reference sequence). This CDR3 reads CASSFSGSGTGGYEQYF. In nucleotides, the CDR3 is TGTGCCAGCAGTTTCTCGGGCTCCGGCACAGGGGGCTACGAGCAGTACTTC.

The chain carries TRBV4-2 and TRBJ2-2, with a possible D match to TRBD1 (5 bases). CDR1 and CDR2 (germline): LGHNA, YNFKEQ. V was shortened by 4 bases and J by 3 bases, with 9 bases between the two germline ends. The CDR3 consists of 14 residues. In DNA, the CDR3 is TGTGCCAGCAGCCGGCAGGGTCACACCGGGGAGCTGTTTTTT. Translated: CASSRQGHTGELFF.

This clonotype was seen more than once but under ten times. This chain connects TRBV6-1 to TRBJ2-2; 7 bases are a match to TRBD2. The junction had 9 bases not matched to a gene; V was cut back by 8 bases and J by 3 bases. The germline CDR1 and CDR2 sequences are MNHNS and SASEGT. CDR3 length: 15 amino acids. CDR3 sequence reads: CASAIGRADTGELFF. The DNA of the CDR3 is TGTGCCAGCGCCATAGGGAGGGCCGACACCGGGGAGCTGTTTTTT.

The gene calls are TRBV11-2 and TRBJ2-3; D possibly corresponds to TRBD1 (6 bases). Per the germline V gene, CDR1 is SGHAT and CDR2 is FQNNGV. The CDR3 is made up of 15 amino acids. V lost 6 bases to trimming and J lost 0 bases, with 13 bases between them. The CDR3 is CASRYRVESTDTQYF. The DNA of the CDR3 is TGTGCCAGCAGGTACAGGGTGGAAAGCACAGATACGCAGTATTTT. Drawing the rest from reference TRBV11-2 and TRBJ2-3, the complete variable domain is EAGVAQSPRYKIIEKRQSVAFWCNPISGHATLYWYQQILGQGPKLLIQFQNNGVVDDSQLPKDRFSAERLKGVDSTLKIQPAKLEDSAVYLCASRYRVESTDTQYFGPGTRLTVL.

This clonotype came up a few times. The chain uses TRBV7-2 and TRBJ2-5; 8 positions match TRBD2. The germline V gene has CDR1 SGHTA and CDR2 FQGNSA. J gave up 5 bases and V 4 bases, and 9 bases lay outside the gene matches. The CDR3 extends over 15 amino acids. The CDR3 nucleotides read TGTGCCAGCAGCTGGGGCGGTAGCGGGGTGGAGACCCAGTACTTC. Translated, it gives CASSWGGSGVETQYF.

This clonotype has more than one count but fewer than ten. J is TRBJ2-5 and V is TRBV19; no firm D call. With 3 bases removed from V and 2 bases from J, the gap between germline ends came to 7 bases. Germline V CDR1 and CDR2: LNHDA, SQIVND (reference sequence). The CDR3 is 13 amino acids. In DNA form, the CDR3 reads TGTGCCAGTAGTATTATGCAGCAAGAGACCCAGTACTTC. Its translation is CASSIMQQETQYF.

Regarding this clonotype: A junction end diverges from the germline sequence, so it may reflect a read error. This chain connects TRBV29-1 to TRBJ2-7, with D perhaps matching TRBD1 (8 bases). CDR1 and CDR2 (germline): SQVTM, ANQGSEA. The CDR3 runs 15 residues. CDR3 residues: CSVAGGWSGTYKQYF. CDR3 sequence (DNA): TGCAGCGTTGCAGGGGGCTGGAGCGGGACCTACAAGCAGTACTTC.

V usage is TRBV4-1 and J usage is TRBJ1-2; D is unresolved. This CDR3 is 17 amino acids long. Germline CDR1 MGHRA, CDR2 YSYEKL. V gave up 1 base and J gave up 4 bases, with 19 bases separating them. In DNA form, the CDR3 reads TGCGCCAGCAGCCAAGGTTTACAGCCAAGACCTAGCTATGGCTACACCTTC. Protein product: CASSQGLQPRPSYGYTF.

This clonotype was seen a handful of times. This chain connects TRBV29-1 to TRBJ2-1, with unresolved D. The V gene lost 4 bases and the J gene lost 0 bases, with 7 bases spanning the gap. This CDR3 has 13 residues. Looked up from germline, CDR1 is SQVTM and CDR2 is ANQGSEA. Here the CDR3 reads CSVVELSYNEQFF. The CDR3 coding sequence is TGCAGCGTTGTGGAACTCTCCTACAATGAGCAGTTCTTC.